Many counts were recorded for the clone carrying this T cell receptor beta chain. Time point described: newly diagnosed GD, antithyroid drugs for less than 3 months. Isolated PBMC RNA provided the starting material for the TCR library. This sample stems from a study of regulatory T cells in long-lasting Graves disease. Building the TCR beta libraries relied on iRepertoire HTBI primers, and CDR3 regions underwent Arm-PCR. TCRdb reprocessed the multiplex PCR reads with MiXCR, giving one entry per CDR3 protein. The table shows about 500,000 distinct CDR3 sequences, with about 11% occurring only once. In addition, the sample was reused for a study of T cells in Graves' hyperthyroidism and ophthalmopathy.

This TCR derives from a woman in her twenties or thirties with Graves disease. The specimen was peripheral blood mononuclear cells (PBMCs), collected at new diagnosis, from a patient treated with antithyroid drugs.

CDR3 sequence: CASSKGGGPAPLHF. The CDR3 region has the DNA TGTGCCAGCAGTAAAGGGGGCGGGCCGGCACCCCTCCACTTT. The V and J genes are TRBV7-9 and TRBJ1-6; 7 bases align to TRBD1. Germline CDR1 and CDR2: SEHNR and FQNEAQ (reference sequence). CDR3 length: 14 residues. V was clipped by 6 bases and J by 11 bases; unmatched bases: 10.